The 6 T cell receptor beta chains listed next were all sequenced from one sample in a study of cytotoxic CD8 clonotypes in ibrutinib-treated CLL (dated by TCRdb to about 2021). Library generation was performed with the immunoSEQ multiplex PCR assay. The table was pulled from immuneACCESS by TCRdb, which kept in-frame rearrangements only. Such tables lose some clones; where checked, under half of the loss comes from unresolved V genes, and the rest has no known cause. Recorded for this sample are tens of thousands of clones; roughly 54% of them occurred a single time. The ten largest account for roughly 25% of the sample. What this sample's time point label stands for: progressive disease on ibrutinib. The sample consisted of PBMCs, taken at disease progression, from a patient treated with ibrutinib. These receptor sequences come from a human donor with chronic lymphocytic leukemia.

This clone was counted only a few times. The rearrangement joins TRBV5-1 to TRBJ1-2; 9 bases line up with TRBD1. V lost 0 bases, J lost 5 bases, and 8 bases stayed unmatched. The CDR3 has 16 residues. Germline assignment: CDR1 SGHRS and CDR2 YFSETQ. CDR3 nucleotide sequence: TGCGCCAGCAGCTTGGGGACAGGGGCCCAGGGTTATGGCTACACCTTC. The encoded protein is CASSLGTGAQGYGYTF.

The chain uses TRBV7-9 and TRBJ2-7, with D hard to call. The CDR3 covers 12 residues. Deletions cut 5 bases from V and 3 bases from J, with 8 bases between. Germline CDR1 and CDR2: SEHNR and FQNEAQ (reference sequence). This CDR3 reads CASSPPNYEQYF. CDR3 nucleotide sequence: TGTGCCAGCAGCCCCCCTAACTACGAGCAGTACTTC.

CDR3 in amino acids: CASSPPGGEQCYEQYF. CDR3 in DNA: TGTGCCAGCAGCCCACCTGGGGGGGAGCAATGCTACGAGCAGTACTTC. The chain is built from TRBV7-3 and TRBJ2-7; 7 nucleotides match TRBD2. CDR3 length: 16 amino acids. The germline CDR1 and CDR2 sequences are SGHTA and FQGTGA. Unmatched junction bases numbered 13, after V lost 5 bases and J lost 3 bases. The whole variable domain, filled in from reference TRBV7-3 and TRBJ2-7, reads GAGVSQTPSNKVTEKGKYVELRCDPISGHTALYWYRQSLGQGPEFLIYFQGTGAADDSGLPNDRFFAVRPEGSVSTLKIQRTERGDSAVYLCASSPPGGEQCYEQYFGPGTRLTVT.

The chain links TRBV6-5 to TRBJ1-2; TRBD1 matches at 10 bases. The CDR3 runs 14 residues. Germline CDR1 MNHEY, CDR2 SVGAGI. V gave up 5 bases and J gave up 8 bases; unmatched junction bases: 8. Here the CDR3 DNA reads TGTGCCAGCAGTGAAAGGGACAGGGGAAGGGGCTACACCTTC. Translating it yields CASSERDRGRGYTF.

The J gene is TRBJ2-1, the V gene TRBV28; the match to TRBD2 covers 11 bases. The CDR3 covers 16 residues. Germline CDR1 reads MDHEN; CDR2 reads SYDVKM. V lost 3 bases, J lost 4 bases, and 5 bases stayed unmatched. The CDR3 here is CASSLVLAGVYNEQFF. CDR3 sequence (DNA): TGTGCCAGCAGTTTGGTACTAGCGGGAGTGTACAATGAGCAGTTCTTC.

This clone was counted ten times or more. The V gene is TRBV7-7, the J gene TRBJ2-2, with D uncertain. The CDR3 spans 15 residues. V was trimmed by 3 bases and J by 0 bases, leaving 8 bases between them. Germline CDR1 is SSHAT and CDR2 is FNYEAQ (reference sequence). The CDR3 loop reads CASSFSSSNTGELFF. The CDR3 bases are TGTGCCAGCAGCTTTAGCTCTTCGAACACCGGGGAGCTGTTTTTT.